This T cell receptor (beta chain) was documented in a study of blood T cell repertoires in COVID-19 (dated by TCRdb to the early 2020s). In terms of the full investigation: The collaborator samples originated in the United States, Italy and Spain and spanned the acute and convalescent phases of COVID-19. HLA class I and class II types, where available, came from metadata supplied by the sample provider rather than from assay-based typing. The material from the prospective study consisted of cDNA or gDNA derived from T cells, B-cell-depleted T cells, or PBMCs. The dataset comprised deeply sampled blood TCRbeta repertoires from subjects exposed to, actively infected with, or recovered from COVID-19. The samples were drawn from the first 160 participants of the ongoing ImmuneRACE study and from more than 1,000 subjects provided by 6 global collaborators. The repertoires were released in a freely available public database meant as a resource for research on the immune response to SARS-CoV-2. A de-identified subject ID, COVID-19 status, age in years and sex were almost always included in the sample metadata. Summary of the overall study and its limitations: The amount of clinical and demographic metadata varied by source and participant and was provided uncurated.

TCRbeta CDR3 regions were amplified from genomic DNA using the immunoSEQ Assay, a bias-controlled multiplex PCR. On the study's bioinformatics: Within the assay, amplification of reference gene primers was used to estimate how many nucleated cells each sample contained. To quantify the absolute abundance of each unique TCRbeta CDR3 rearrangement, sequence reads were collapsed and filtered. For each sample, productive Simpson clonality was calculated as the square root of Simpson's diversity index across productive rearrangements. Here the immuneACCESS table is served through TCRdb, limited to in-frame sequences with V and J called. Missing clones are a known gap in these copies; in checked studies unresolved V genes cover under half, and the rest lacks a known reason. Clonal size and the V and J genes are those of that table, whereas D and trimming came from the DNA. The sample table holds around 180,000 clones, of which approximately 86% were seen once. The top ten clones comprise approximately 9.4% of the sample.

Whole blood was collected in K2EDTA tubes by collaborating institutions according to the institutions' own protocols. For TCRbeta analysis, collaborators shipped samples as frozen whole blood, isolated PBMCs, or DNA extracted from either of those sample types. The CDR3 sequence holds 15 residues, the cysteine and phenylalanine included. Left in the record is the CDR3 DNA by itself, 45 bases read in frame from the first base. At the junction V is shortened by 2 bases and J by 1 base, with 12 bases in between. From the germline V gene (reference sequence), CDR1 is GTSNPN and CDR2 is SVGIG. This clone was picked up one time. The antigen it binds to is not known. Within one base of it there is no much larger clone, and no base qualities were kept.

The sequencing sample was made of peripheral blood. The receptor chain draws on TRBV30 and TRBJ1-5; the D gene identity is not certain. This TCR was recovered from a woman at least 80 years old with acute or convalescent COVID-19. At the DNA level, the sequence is TGTGCCTGGAGTATTGGGCAGGCGAGCAATCAGCCCCAGCATTTT. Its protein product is CAWSIGQASNQPQHF.